One and the same sample provided the 28 T cell receptor beta chains below, sequenced in a study of blood T cells in healthy people across ages. A second roughly 6 to 12 cycle PCR used barcoded and J-beta primers. TCRdb reprocessed the 5' RACE reads via MiXCR and lists one record per CDR3 protein. Of 1.5 million to 2 million distinct CDR3 sequences listed, around 42% are singletons. The source material was blood. Receptors originate from a human donor in good health.

Many counts were recorded for this clonotype. The chain links TRBV4-1 to TRBJ1-4, with D perhaps matching TRBD1 (6 bases). CDR1 MGHRA and CDR2 YSYEKL come from the germline V gene. There are 16 residues in the CDR3. Trimming took off 0 bases at V and 8 bases at J, with 16 bases between the two ends. The CDR3 sequence is CASSQDKGTGYEKLFF. In nucleotides, the CDR3 is TGCGCCAGCAGCCAAGATAAAGGAACAGGGTACGAAAAACTGTTTTTT.

The V gene is TRBV5-1, the J gene TRBJ2-7, with TRBD1 matching 11 bases. Trimming at V came to 3 bases and at J to 2 bases, leaving 1 base not matched to a gene. Per the germline V gene, CDR1 is SGHRS and CDR2 is YFSETQ. The CDR3 consists of 14 residues. Here the CDR3 reads CASSWTGGTYEQYF. As DNA, the CDR3 is TGCGCCAGCAGCTGGACAGGGGGCACCTACGAGCAGTACTTC.

This clonotype was counted only a few times. The chain uses TRBV2 and TRBJ1-2, with TRBD1 matching 9 bases. V shed 7 bases, J shed 8 bases, and the junction held 14 bases outside the gene matches. The CDR3 sequence is 15 residues long. Germline loops: CDR1 SNHLY, CDR2 FYNNEI. The DNA of the CDR3 is TGTGCCAGCAACCGGAGGACAGGGGATTCGGAAGGCTACACCTTC. Translated, it gives CASNRRTGDSEGYTF.

The chain combines TRBV7-8 with TRBJ1-5, with a weak D call TRBD1 (6 bases). Per germline, CDR1 SGHVS and CDR2 FQNEAQ. The CDR3 loop spans 18 amino acids. V lost 7 bases to trimming and J lost 2 bases, with 24 bases between them. DNA of the CDR3: TGTGCCAGCACCTATAGCCGGGACAAACGATGGGGCAATCAGCCCCAGCATTTT. Its translation is CASTYSRDKRWGNQPQHF. The full variable domain, completed using reference TRBV7-8 and TRBJ1-5, is GAGVSQSPRYKVAKRGQDVALRCDPISGHVSLFWYQQALGQGPEFLTYFQNEAQLDKSGLPSDRFFAERPEGSVSTLKIQRTQQEDSAVYLCASTYSRDKRWGNQPQHFGDGTRLSIL.

In this sample, this clonotype turned up a few times. The V call is TRBV4-3, the J call TRBJ2-5; D is possibly TRBD1 or TRBD2 (5 bases each). Deletions cut 0 bases from V and 5 bases from J, with 13 bases between. CDR1 LGHNA and CDR2 YSLEER come from the germline V gene. The CDR3 contains 15 residues. The CDR3 here is CASSQDDGGWETQYF. Here the CDR3 DNA reads TGCGCCAGCAGCCAAGACGATGGGGGTTGGGAGACCCAGTACTTC.

This clonotype was observed a handful of times. J is TRBJ2-3 and V is TRBV29-1; TRBD1 might be the D (6 bases). This CDR3 is 14 amino acids long. Trimming pared 8 bases from V and 3 bases from J, leaving 18 bases between. CDR1 and CDR2 from the germline V gene are SQVTM and ANQGSEA. The CDR3 DNA reads TGCAGCTCCCTCCGAAACAGGGTGACAGATACGCAGTATTTT. Encoded protein: CSSLRNRVTDTQYF.

In its sample, this clonotype was seen a few times. The rearrangement joins TRBV30 to TRBJ1-5; D is possibly TRBD1 (5 bases). V was shortened by 5 bases and J by 7 bases, with 15 bases between the two germline ends. This CDR3 contains 13 residues. Germline CDR1 GTSNPN, CDR2 SVGIG (reference sequence). The CDR3 loop reads CAWEEGSGQPQHF. The CDR3 nucleotides read TGTGCCTGGGAAGAGGGGAGCGGGCAGCCCCAGCATTTT.

This clonotype appeared a few times. The chain couples TRBV5-1 to TRBJ2-7, with 8 bases lining up with TRBD2. This CDR3 region has 16 residues. Per the germline V gene, CDR1 is SGHRS and CDR2 is YFSETQ. With 0 bases clipped from V and 3 bases from J, the junction kept 8 bases outside the gene matches. CDR3: CASSLEAGGLYYEQYF. The CDR3 DNA is TGCGCCAGCAGCTTGGAGGCGGGGGGCCTTTACTACGAGCAGTACTTC.

This clonotype has just a few counts. This chain connects TRBV10-3 to TRBJ2-7, with 11 bases aligning to TRBD2. Per germline, CDR1 ENHRY and CDR2 SYGVKD. CDR3 length equals 17 residues. Trimming at V came to 6 bases and at J to 2 bases, leaving 12 bases not matched to a gene. Written as DNA, the CDR3 is TGTGCCATCAGCCGATTAGCGGGGGGGGTCCTCACCTACGAGCAGTACTTC. It encodes CAISRLAGGVLTYEQYF.

The genes are TRBV5-1 and TRBJ2-6, with D possibly matching TRBD1 (6 bases). Germline V lookup: CDR1 SGHRS, CDR2 YFSETQ. This CDR3 is 16 amino acids long. The V end was cut by 3 bases, the J end by 4 bases, with 14 bases between. The CDR3 loop is CASSSGRGSGANVLTF. The CDR3 nucleotides are TGCGCCAGCAGCTCTGGTAGGGGGTCAGGGGCCAACGTCCTGACTTTC. The full variable domain, rest sourced from reference TRBV5-1 and TRBJ2-6, is KAGVTQTPRYLIKTRGQQVTLSCSPISGHRSVSWYQQTPGQGLQFLFEYFSETQRNKGNFPGRFSGRQFSNSRSEMNVSTLELGDSALYLCASSSGRGSGANVLTFGAGSRLTVL.

Ten or more counts support this clonotype. The chain carries TRBV7-2 and TRBJ1-2; D not resolved. CDR1 is SGHTA and CDR2 is FQGNSA in the germline V gene. The CDR3 runs 17 residues. V lost 5 bases to trimming and J lost 2 bases, with 21 bases between them. The CDR3 spells CASSPKEGRLKNYGYTF. The CDR3 region has the DNA TGTGCCAGCAGCCCTAAGGAGGGCCGGCTTAAAAACTATGGCTACACCTTC.

The chain employs TRBV5-1 and TRBJ1-1, with D tentatively TRBD1 (6 bases). V shed 2 bases and J shed 2 bases, with 19 bases lying between them. CDR1 SGHRS and CDR2 YFSETQ come from the germline V gene. The CDR3 is made up of 17 amino acids. The CDR3 coding sequence is TGCGCCAGCAGCTTCGCGTGGGGAGGGGGAGCCAACACTGAAGCTTTCTTT. Protein: CASSFAWGGGANTEAFF.

J is TRBJ1-4 and V is TRBV20-1; D is uncertain. The CDR3 consists of 13 residues. The germline V gene has CDR1 DFQATT and CDR2 SNEGSKA (reference sequence). With 7 bases removed from V and 0 bases from J, the gap between germline ends came to 9 bases. The CDR3 region is CSVLDATNEKLFF. Written as DNA, the CDR3 is TGCAGTGTTTTAGATGCAACTAATGAAAAACTGTTTTTT.

The V gene is TRBV2, the J gene TRBJ2-1; TRBD2 matches at 8 bases. Per the germline V gene, CDR1 is SNHLY and CDR2 is FYNNEI. The J segment lost 4 bases and the V segment lost 6 bases, leaving 8 bases of the junction unmatched. The CDR3 is 15 residues long. CDR3 sequence reads: CASSARRGAYNEQFF. Written as DNA, the CDR3 is TGTGCCAGCAGCGCCCGGCGGGGGGCTTACAATGAGCAGTTCTTC.

The J gene is TRBJ2-1, the V gene TRBV12-3 or TRBV12-4, with D unclear. V was pared by 6 bases and J by 2 bases, with 20 bases between. The CDR3 has 17 amino acids. The CDR3 here is CASRLTTSDLTYNEQFF. The CDR3 DNA follows: TGTGCCAGCAGGCTTACGACATCCGACCTTACCTACAATGAGCAGTTCTTC.

The chain combines TRBV20-1 with TRBJ2-7; D might be TRBD1 (6 bases). CDR3 length equals 12 residues. The V gene lost 1 base and the J gene lost 5 bases, with 9 bases spanning the gap. Germline values: CDR1 DFQATT, CDR2 SNEGSKA (reference sequence). The chain's CDR3 is CSARVGANEQYF. Here the CDR3 DNA reads TGCAGTGCTAGAGTGGGGGCTAACGAGCAGTACTTC.

This clonotype came up a few times. The V call is TRBV7-9, the J call TRBJ1-1; D possibly corresponds to TRBD1 (5 bases). There are 13 residues in the CDR3. Germline loops: CDR1 SEHNR, CDR2 FQNEAQ (reference sequence). V was cut by 1 base and J by 10 bases, with 13 bases left in between. CDR3 in DNA: TGTGCCAGCAGCTTAGGCGGAGGGGTGGCAGCTTTCTTT. Residues: CASSLGGGVAAFF.

This clonotype was seen a handful of times. This sequence joins TRBV3-1 and TRBJ2-5; D might be TRBD2 (6 bases). The V gene lost 4 bases and the J gene lost 0 bases, with 15 bases spanning the gap. Germline V gene sequence: CDR1 LGHDT, CDR2 YNNKEL (reference sequence). This CDR3 has 16 residues. The CDR3 protein is CASSLPWSGYQETQYF. The DNA for the CDR3 is TGTGCCAGCAGCCTCCCTTGGAGCGGGTACCAAGAGACCCAGTACTTC.

The V call is TRBV6-5, the J call TRBJ2-1; a possible D gene is TRBD2 (7 bases). V lost 6 bases and J 8 bases, leaving 17 bases between the germline ends. This CDR3 comprises 14 residues. Germline V gene data show CDR1 as MNHEY and CDR2 as SVGAGI. CDR3 loop: CASSGGRGGYEQFF. The CDR3 nucleotides read TGTGCCAGCAGCGGGGGGCGCGGGGGTTATGAGCAGTTCTTC.

The V gene is TRBV27, the J gene TRBJ1-2, with 7 bases lining up with TRBD1. The trim removed 4 bases at V and 4 bases at J, leaving 6 bases unmatched. CDR1 and CDR2 (germline): MNHEY, SMNVEV (reference sequence). The CDR3 spans 14 residues. CDR3 sequence (DNA): TGTGCCAGCAGTTATCCAGGGGGGGCCTATGGCTACACCTTC. Translation: CASSYPGGAYGYTF.

The V and J genes are TRBV29-1 and TRBJ2-7; TRBD2 matches at 10 bases. Near its end, the DNA agrees better with TRBJ2-1, so the J call may be wrong. The CDR3 spans 13 residues. CDR1 and CDR2 from the germline V gene are SQVTM and ANQGSEA. Here the CDR3 DNA reads TGCAGCGTTGGAGCGGGGGGGCCGAATGAGCAGTTCTTC. The encoded protein is CSVGAGGPNEQFF.

This clonotype appeared once. A much larger clone lies a single base off, so this may be a read error. The chain has TRBV4-1 and TRBJ2-4, with TRBD2 identical over 7 bases. The DNA end is more similar to TRBJ2-7, so the J call may be wrong. The CDR3 covers 16 residues. Germline-derived CDR1 and CDR2 are MGHRA and YSYEKL. CDR3: CASGQEGTGGPYEQYF. In DNA, the CDR3 is TGCGCCAGCGGCCAAGAGGGGACGGGGGGACCCTACGAGCAGTACTTC.

This rearrangement joins TRBV6-1 to TRBJ1-5; D gene uncertain. The CDR3 spans 14 residues. Germline V lookup: CDR1 MNHNS, CDR2 SASEGT. Trimming stripped 4 bases from V and 0 bases from J, with 7 bases between. The CDR3 nucleotides read TGTGCCAGCAGTGGGCAGATTAGCAATCAGCCCCAGCATTTT. As protein: CASSGQISNQPQHF.

V usage is TRBV6-5 and J usage is TRBJ2-2, with a tentative D call TRBD1 (8 bases). V was cut by 11 bases and J by 7 bases, with 26 bases left in between. Germline loops: CDR1 MNHEY, CDR2 SVGAGI. This CDR3 is 16 amino acids long. In DNA form, the CDR3 reads TGTGCCGTTCTCACCGGGGGGACAGGAAGAATCGGGGAGCTGTTTTTT. It encodes CAVLTGGTGRIGELFF.

Only a few counts were recorded for this clonotype. This chain connects TRBV5-1 to TRBJ2-7; D is ambiguous. The CDR3 contains 13 residues. V was pared by 0 bases and J by 4 bases, with 8 bases between. Germline CDR1 and CDR2: SGHRS and YFSETQ. Here the CDR3 reads CASSLDQVYEQYF. In DNA, the CDR3 is TGCGCCAGCAGCTTGGATCAGGTATACGAGCAGTACTTC.

The rearrangement joins TRBV3-1 to TRBJ2-5, with D tentatively TRBD2 (6 bases). This CDR3 comprises 15 residues. Looked up from germline, CDR1 is LGHDT and CDR2 is YNNKEL (reference sequence). The germline V and J ends were trimmed by 2 bases and 1 base, with 11 bases remaining between them. The CDR3 loop is CASSQMVGGQETQYF. The CDR3 coding sequence is TGTGCCAGCAGCCAAATGGTCGGGGGCCAAGAGACCCAGTACTTC.

The rearrangement uses TRBV10-3 and TRBJ2-1; tentatively, D is TRBD1 (6 bases). In germline, CDR1 is ENHRY, CDR2 SYGVKD. The CDR3 has 13 residues. V dropped 8 bases and J dropped 7 bases, with 15 bases sitting between them. The CDR3 region is CAIQGGLRNEQFF. CDR3 DNA: TGTGCCATCCAAGGGGGTCTTAGGAATGAGCAGTTCTTC.

This clonotype turned up a few times. The genes are TRBV20-1 and TRBJ2-4; no definite D call. The J call may be in error: the DNA end matches TRBJ2-7 better. Germline CDR1 and CDR2: DFQATT and SNEGSKA (reference sequence). The CDR3 loop spans 13 amino acids. As DNA, the CDR3 is TGCAGTGCTAGAGATATCGTGGCTTACGAGCAGTACTTC. It specifies CSARDIVAYEQYF.